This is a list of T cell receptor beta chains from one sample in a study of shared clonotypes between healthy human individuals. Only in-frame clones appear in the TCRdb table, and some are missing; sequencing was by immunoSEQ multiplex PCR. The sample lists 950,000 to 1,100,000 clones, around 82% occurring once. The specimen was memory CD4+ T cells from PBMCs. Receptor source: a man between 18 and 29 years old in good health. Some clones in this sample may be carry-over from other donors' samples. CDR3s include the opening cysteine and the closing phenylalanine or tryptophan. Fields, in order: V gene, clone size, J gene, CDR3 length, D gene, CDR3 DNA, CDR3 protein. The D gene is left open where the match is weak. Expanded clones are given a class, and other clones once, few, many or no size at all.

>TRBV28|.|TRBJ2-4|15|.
TGTGCCAGCAGTTTGGCAGGGATAACCAAAAACATTCAGTACTTC
CASSLAGITKNIQYF
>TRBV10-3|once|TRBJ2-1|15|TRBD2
TGTGCCATCAGTGACGGGACTAGCGATCTAGGCGAGCAGTTCTTC
CAISDGTSDLGEQFF
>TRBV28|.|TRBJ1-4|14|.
TGTGCCAGCAGTGATGGACGGACCAATGAAAAACTGTTTTTT
CASSDGRTNEKLFF
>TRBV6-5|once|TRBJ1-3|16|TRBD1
TGTGCCAGCAGTTACTCGTCAGGGGGCACGGGAAACACCATATATTTT
CASSYSSGGTGNTIYF
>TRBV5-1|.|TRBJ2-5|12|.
TGCGCCAGCAGCCCCGACTCCGAGACCCAGTACTTC
CASSPDSETQYF
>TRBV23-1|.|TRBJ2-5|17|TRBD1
TGCGCCAGCAGTCAATCTAGGGACAGGGGGCCGGGGGAGACCCAGTACTTC
CASSQSRDRGPGETQYF
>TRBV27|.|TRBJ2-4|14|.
TGTGCCAGCAGTTTACGGGGGGCGGGAAACATTCAGTACTTC
CASSLRGAGNIQYF
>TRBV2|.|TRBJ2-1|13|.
TGTGCCACGAGGCTAGGGTCCTACAATGAGCAGTTCTTC
CATRLGSYNEQFF
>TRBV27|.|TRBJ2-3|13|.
TGTGCCAGCAGTTTACAGCTCACAGATACGCAGTATTTT
CASSLQLTDTQYF
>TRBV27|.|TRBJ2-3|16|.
TGTGCCAGCAGTCAGTCTTACAGCCACAGCACAGATACGCAGTATTTT
CASSQSYSHSTDTQYF
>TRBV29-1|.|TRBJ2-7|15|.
TGCAGCGTTTGTAGCTACGAGGGTGGCTCCTACGAGCAGTACTTC
CSVCSYEGGSYEQYF
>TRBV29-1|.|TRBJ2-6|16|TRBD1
TGCAGCCCCCCGGGACAGGGGACAACTGGGGCCAACGTCCTGACTTTC
CSPPGQGTTGANVLTF
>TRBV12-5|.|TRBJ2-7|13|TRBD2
TGTGCTAGTGGTACCGGGACTAGTTACGAGCAGTACTTC
CASGTGTSYEQYF
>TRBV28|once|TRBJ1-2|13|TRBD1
TGTGCCAGCAGTACGACAGGGGGTAGGGGCTACACCTTC
CASSTTGGRGYTF
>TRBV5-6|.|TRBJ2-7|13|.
TGTGCCAGCAGCTCAGGACCCGTGACAGGACCCTTCTTC
CASSSGPVTGPFF
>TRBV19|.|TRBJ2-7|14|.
TGTGCCACCCAAAGGGGCGGAGTCAACTACGAGCAGTACTTC
CATQRGGVNYEQYF
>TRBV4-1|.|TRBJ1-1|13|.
TGCGCCAGCAGCCTTGGGGAATTCACTGAAGCTTTCTTT
CASSLGEFTEAFF
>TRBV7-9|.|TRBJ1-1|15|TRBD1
TGTGCCAGCAGCCCCGACAGGGTCAGGAACACTGAAGCTTTCTTT
CASSPDRVRNTEAFF
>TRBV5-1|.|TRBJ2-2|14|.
TGCGCCAGCAGCATTTCAAGGAACACCGGGGAGCTGTTTTTT
CASSISRNTGELFF
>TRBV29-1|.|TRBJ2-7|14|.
TGCAGCGTTGCTGGGACAACGAACTCCTACGAGCAGTACTTC
CSVAGTTNSYEQYF
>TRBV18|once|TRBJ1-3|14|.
TGTGCCAGCTCTCGGGGGGCGGCTGGAAACACCATATATTTT
CASSRGAAGNTIYF
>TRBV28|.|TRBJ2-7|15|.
TGTGCCAGCAGAAAGGGGTCAGGGGTCCAGGGGGAGCAGTACTTC
CASRKGSGVQGEQYF
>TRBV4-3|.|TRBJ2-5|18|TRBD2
TGCGCCAGCAGCCAGGATTATAGCGGGGGAGTCGGACAAGAGACCCAGTACTTC
CASSQDYSGGVGQETQYF
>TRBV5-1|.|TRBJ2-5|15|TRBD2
TGCGCCAGCAGCTTGGTTTCCCTAGCGGAAGAGACCCAGTACTTC
CASSLVSLAEETQYF
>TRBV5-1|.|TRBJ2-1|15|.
TGCGCCAGCAGCTTGGCCGATAGCTCCTACAATGAGCAGTTCTTC
CASSLADSSYNEQFF
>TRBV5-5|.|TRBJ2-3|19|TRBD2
TGTGCCAGCAGCTGGACCGGGACTAGCGGTAGGGGGGGTACAGATACGCAGTATTTT
CASSWTGTSGRGGTDTQYF
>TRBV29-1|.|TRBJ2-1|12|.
TGCAGCGCGGCCTACCTCGTCGATGAGCAGTTCTTC
CSAAYLVDEQFF
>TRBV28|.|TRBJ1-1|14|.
TGTGCCAGCAGTTTGAATGCAGGCGTTTTTGAAGCTTTCTTT
CASSLNAGVFEAFF